This record looks at one T cell receptor beta chain sequence and its context. The antigen is not known. How the authors handled the data: Per-sample TCR counts ranged from about 20,000 to 690,600, median approximately 98,000. TCRdb itself ran the RACE reads through MiXCR, one entry per CDR3 protein. What appears here as the V and J calls and clone size reflects TCRdb's work, not the paper's. The sample shows 45,000 to 70,000 distinct CDR3 sequences, 9.3% of them seen only once. After removal of 4 bases from V and 4 bases from J, the junction contained 2 bases not matched to a gene. This CDR3 comprises 14 residues. Germline CDR1 is SQVTM and CDR2 is ANQGSEA. This specimen comes from a study of human T cells and chemical hapten exposure. Study-level background: Patch tests put 0.01% DPC on the upper back, read at 6 days. General observations from the study: TCRs whose frequency exceeded 1 in 1000 remained the same following DPC sensitization.

Time point specified: patch test 1, 2 weeks after DPC sensitization. Treatment denoted: therapeutic diphenylcyclopropenone sensitization with weekly scalp DPC. The chain joins TRBV29-1 to TRBJ2-2; 11 positions match TRBD1. This specimen consisted of whole blood, obtained in connection with sensitization to the hapten diphenylcyclopropenone (DPC). This receptor was obtained from a middle-aged woman with alopecia areata. Some clones in this sample may be carry-over from other donors' samples. The CDR3 is CSVGTGGPTGELFF. The CDR3 nucleotides read TGCAGCGTTGGGACAGGGGGCCCCACCGGGGAGCTGTTTTTT.